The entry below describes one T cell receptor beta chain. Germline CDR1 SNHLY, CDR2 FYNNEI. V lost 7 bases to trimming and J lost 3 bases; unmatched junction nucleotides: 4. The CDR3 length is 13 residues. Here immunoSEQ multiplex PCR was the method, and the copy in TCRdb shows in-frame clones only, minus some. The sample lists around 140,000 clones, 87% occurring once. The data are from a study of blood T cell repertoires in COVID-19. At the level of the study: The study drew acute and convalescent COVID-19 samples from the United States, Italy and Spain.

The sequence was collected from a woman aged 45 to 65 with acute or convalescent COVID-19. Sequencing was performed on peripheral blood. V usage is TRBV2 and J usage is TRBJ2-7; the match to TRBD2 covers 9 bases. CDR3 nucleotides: TGTGCCAGCAACGGCGGGAGGGACTACGAGCAGTACTTC. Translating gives CASNGGRDYEQYF. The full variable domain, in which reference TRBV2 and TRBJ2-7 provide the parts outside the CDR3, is EPEVTQTPSHQVTQMGQEVILRCVPISNHLYFYWYRQILGQKVEFLVSFYNNEISEKSEIFDDQFSVERPDGSNFTLKIRSTKLEDSAMYFCASNGGRDYEQYFGPGTRLTVT.